This entry concerns a single T cell receptor (beta chain). The antigen is unknown. The data stem from a study of CD8 T cells in ankylosing spondylitis. From germline, CDR1 is SQVTM and CDR2 ANQGSEA. Trimming stripped 6 bases from V and 0 bases from J, with 21 bases between. This CDR3 spans 18 amino acids. TCRdb recomputed calls from the 5' RACE reads with MiXCR, one row per CDR3 protein. The table shows about 250,000 distinct CDR3 sequences, with approximately 30% occurring only once. Study-level results: Ankylosing spondylitis blood seemed to carry a telltale TCR beta motif made of under ten highly homologous variants.

Sequenced sample: blood, either unsorted or a sorted T cell fraction (not recorded which). The genes are TRBV29-1 and TRBJ2-6; D is perhaps TRBD1 or TRBD2 (5 bases each). This receptor was taken from a male donor with ankylosing spondylitis or in good health (not recorded which). Here the CDR3 DNA reads TGCAGCGTCCAAGGAATAGGGACCCACCTCTCTGGGGCCAACGTCCTGACTTTC. Translating gives CSVQGIGTHLSGANVLTF.